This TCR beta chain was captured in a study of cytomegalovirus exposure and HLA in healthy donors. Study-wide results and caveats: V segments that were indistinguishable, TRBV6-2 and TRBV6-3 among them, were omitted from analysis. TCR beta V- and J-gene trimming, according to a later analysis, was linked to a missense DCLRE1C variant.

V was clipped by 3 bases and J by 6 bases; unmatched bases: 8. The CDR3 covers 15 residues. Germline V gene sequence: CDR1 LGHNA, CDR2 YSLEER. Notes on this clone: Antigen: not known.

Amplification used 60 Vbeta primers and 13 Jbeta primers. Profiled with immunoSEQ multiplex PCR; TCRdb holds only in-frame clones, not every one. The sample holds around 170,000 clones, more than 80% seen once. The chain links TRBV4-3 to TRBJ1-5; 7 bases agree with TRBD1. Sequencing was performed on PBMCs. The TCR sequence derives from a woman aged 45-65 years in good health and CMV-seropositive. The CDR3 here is CASSQETGISQPQHF. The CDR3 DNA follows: TGCGCCAGCAGCCAGGAGACAGGGATTAGTCAGCCCCAGCATTTT.